One and the same sample provided the 21 T cell receptor beta chains below, sequenced in a study of blood T cell repertoires in COVID-19. The table came from immunoSEQ multiplex PCR; TCRdb's copy has only in-frame clones and leaves some out. The sample consists of 70,000 to 95,000 clones, roughly 90% of them appearing once. The sample comprised peripheral blood. The origin of the receptors is a human donor with active COVID-19. The donor label of this sample is uncertain.

The chain joins TRBV19 to TRBJ2-3; 8 bases agree with TRBD1. Germline values: CDR1 LNHDA, CDR2 SQIVND (reference sequence). V trimming: 0 bases; J trimming: 2 bases; junction bases outside the gene matches: 4. This CDR3 comprises 16 residues. The CDR3: CASSIDGTGITDTQYF. CDR3 bases: TGTGCCAGTAGTATAGATGGGACAGGTATCACAGATACGCAGTATTTT.

V is TRBV28 and J is TRBJ2-1, with TRBD1 as a possible D gene (7 bases). Germline assignment: CDR1 MDHEN and CDR2 SYDVKM. V lost 7 bases, J lost 7 bases, and 17 bases lay in between. The length of the CDR3 is 14 residues. Here the CDR3 DNA reads TGTGCCAGCACGAGACAGGGAGGTTTGAATGAGCAGTTCTTC. Translated: CASTRQGGLNEQFF.

The gene calls are TRBV7-8 and TRBJ2-7, with D maybe TRBD2 (5 bases). Germline CDR1 is SGHVS and CDR2 is FQNEAQ. This CDR3 region has 14 residues. The V gene lost 1 base and the J gene lost 4 bases, with 11 bases spanning the gap. CDR3: CASSLDGGYYEQYF. CDR3 DNA sequence: TGTGCCAGCAGCTTAGACGGAGGATATTACGAGCAGTACTTC.

This sequence joins TRBV10-3 and TRBJ2-5; D gene ambiguous. The V gene lost 3 bases and the J gene lost 5 bases, with 7 bases spanning the gap. The CDR3 covers 12 residues. Germline values: CDR1 ENHRY, CDR2 SYGVKD. CDR3 in DNA: TGTGCCATCAGTGAATCCGGGGAGACCCAGTACTTC. Translated, it gives CAISESGETQYF.

The rearrangement links TRBV5-6 to TRBJ2-5, with 7 positions matching TRBD1. The CDR3 extends over 18 amino acids. J lost 5 bases, V lost 4 bases, and 20 bases had no gene match. Germline CDR1 is SGHDT and CDR2 is YYEEEE. The CDR3 reads CASSPLVRTGVVMETQYF. The CDR3 DNA follows: TGTGCCAGCAGCCCCCTTGTAAGGACAGGTGTTGTGATGGAGACCCAGTACTTC.

J is TRBJ2-1 and V is TRBV19; 7 nucleotides line up with TRBD2. This CDR3 region has 11 residues. In germline, CDR1 is LNHDA, CDR2 SQIVND (reference sequence). Trimming at V came to 6 bases and at J to 12 bases, leaving 5 bases not matched to a gene. The CDR3 sequence: CASSGGNLQFF. As DNA, the CDR3 is TGTGCCAGTAGCGGGGGGAATCTGCAGTTCTTC.

The V gene is TRBV6-1, the J gene TRBJ1-1; perhaps TRBD1 as D (5 bases). The V end was cut by 1 base, the J end by 4 bases, with 16 bases between. The germline V gene encodes CDR1 MNHNS and CDR2 SASEGT. The CDR3 contains 16 residues. The CDR3 reads CASSEGSGGSGTEAFF. For the CDR3, the DNA is TGTGCCAGCAGTGAAGGTTCGGGGGGAAGCGGCACTGAAGCTTTCTTT.

The chain uses TRBV5-8 and TRBJ1-1; possible D gene TRBD1, 5 bases. The CDR3 is made up of 14 amino acids. Germline values: CDR1 SGHTS, CDR2 YDEGEE. V gave up 0 bases and J gave up 7 bases, with 13 bases separating them. The CDR3 sequence: CASSLVGPPFEAFF. The CDR3 DNA reads as TGTGCCAGCAGCTTGGTGGGGCCGCCCTTTGAAGCTTTCTTT. The variable domain in full, with the rest retrieved from reference TRBV5-8 and TRBJ1-1, is EAGVTQSPTHLIKTRGQQATLRCSPISGHTSVYWYQQALGLGLQFLLWYDEGEERNRGNFPPRFSGRQFPNYSSELNVNALELEDSALYLCASSLVGPPFEAFFGQGTRLTVV.

This clone was detected a few times. The chain employs TRBV10-1 and TRBJ1-1; D gene uncertain. Germline assignment: CDR1 WNHNN and CDR2 SYGVQD (reference sequence). Trimming took 10 bases from V and 0 from J, leaving 21 bases between them. The CDR3 is 16 residues long. The CDR3 bases are TGCGCCAACTACGCCAATCGGGAAGCTTTGAACACTGAAGCTTTCTTT. Translation: CANYANREALNTEAFF.

The V gene is TRBV9, the J gene TRBJ2-3; 10 bases are a match to TRBD1. Germline loops: CDR1 SGDLS, CDR2 YYNGEE. V shed 4 bases and J 2 bases; nucleotides not matched to a gene: 7. This CDR3 has 16 residues. As DNA, the CDR3 is TGTGCCAGCAGCCCTACCGGGACAGGGGACACAGATACGCAGTATTTT. It translates to CASSPTGTGDTDTQYF.

The chain recombines TRBV5-6 with TRBJ2-1; 7 nucleotides match TRBD2. J lost 3 bases, V lost 5 bases, and 11 bases had no gene match. The germline CDR1 and CDR2 sequences are SGHDT and YYEEEE. The CDR3 extends over 16 amino acids. The CDR3 sequence is CASRSTFRGGYNEQFF. The CDR3 DNA follows: TGTGCCAGCAGATCCACTTTTCGCGGGGGCTACAATGAGCAGTTCTTC.

The DNA of the CDR3 is TGTGCCAGCAGCTGGGACAGATATGAAGCTTTCTTT. Amino acid sequence: CASSWDRYEAFF. The chain joins TRBV5-5 to TRBJ1-1; 7 bases line up with TRBD1. The CDR3 covers 12 residues. The V and J ends lost 3 bases and 7 bases, in that order; junction bases with no gene match: 3. The germline V gene has CDR1 SGHKS and CDR2 YYEKEE (reference sequence).

The V gene is TRBV7-2, the J gene TRBJ2-5; TRBD1 matches at 7 bases. Germline-derived CDR1 and CDR2 are SGHTA and FQGNSA. V lost 3 bases and J lost 0; bases outside the gene matches: 4. The CDR3 consists of 15 residues. The CDR3 loop reads CASSFQTGDQETQYF. CDR3 coding DNA: TGTGCCAGCAGCTTCCAAACAGGGGACCAAGAGACCCAGTACTTC.

This clone showed up just a few times. V usage is TRBV4-1 and J usage is TRBJ1-3, with D perhaps matching TRBD1 (5 bases). This CDR3 comprises 15 residues. Germline V gene sequence: CDR1 MGHRA, CDR2 YSYEKL. Trimming took off 4 bases at V and 2 bases at J, with 12 bases between the two ends. The CDR3 region is CASSLERQTGNTIYF. CDR3 DNA sequence: TGCGCCAGCAGCCTCGAACGACAGACTGGAAACACCATATATTTT.

Here the CDR3 DNA reads TGTGCCAGCAGCTTGGTGAACACGAACACTGAAGCTTTCTTT. Its protein product is CASSLVNTNTEAFF. The chain uses TRBV5-4 and TRBJ1-1, with D hard to call. CDR1 SGHNT and CDR2 YYREEE come from the germline V gene (reference sequence). The CDR3 has 14 amino acids. The ends were cut back, 0 bases at V and 1 base at J, with 7 bases in the middle.

The rearrangement uses TRBV7-2 and TRBJ2-1; the match to TRBD2 covers 10 bases. The trim removed 5 bases at V and 2 bases at J, leaving 6 bases unmatched. Germline CDR1 SGHTA, CDR2 FQGNSA. This CDR3 has 16 amino acids. CDR3 amino acids: CASSPRAGGPYNEQFF. CDR3 DNA: TGTGCCAGCAGCCCGAGAGCGGGGGGGCCCTACAATGAGCAGTTCTTC.

J is TRBJ1-1 and V is TRBV12-3 or TRBV12-4, with a tentative D call TRBD1 (5 bases). Between the trimmed V and J ends, which lost 6 bases and 12 bases, there was a span of 20 bases. The CDR3 contains 13 residues. As DNA, the CDR3 is TGTGCCAGCAGGATCCACGGGGGGAGAACTCCTTTCTTT. Translation: CASRIHGGRTPFF.

The V call is TRBV10-3, the J call TRBJ2-5; maybe TRBD1 (6 bases). Trimming pared 5 bases from V and 0 bases from J, leaving 10 bases between. The CDR3 is made up of 14 amino acids. Germline V lookup: CDR1 ENHRY, CDR2 SYGVKD. The CDR3 sequence is CAISITGYQETQYF. The CDR3 coding sequence is TGTGCCATCAGTATAACAGGGTACCAAGAGACCCAGTACTTC.

The chain recombines TRBV20-1 with TRBJ1-2, with D tentatively TRBD1 (6 bases). The germline CDR1 and CDR2 sequences are DFQATT and SNEGSKA (reference sequence). This CDR3 spans 14 amino acids. V was pared by 3 bases and J by 8 bases, with 19 bases between. The CDR3 loop reads CSASGMQGLNGYTF. The CDR3 DNA follows: TGCAGTGCTAGTGGAATGCAGGGGCTTAACGGCTACACCTTC.

The V call is TRBV30, the J call TRBJ1-1, with D perhaps TRBD1 (6 bases). V lost 7 bases to trimming and J lost 6 bases, with 12 bases between them. The CDR3 runs to 11 residues. Germline V gene lookup returns CDR1 GTSNPN and CDR2 SVGIG (reference sequence). The CDR3 protein is CAFRGGPEAFF. The DNA of the CDR3 is TGTGCCTTTCGCGGGGGGCCTGAAGCTTTCTTT.

The gene calls are TRBV4-1 and TRBJ2-5; TRBD1 matches at 9 bases. Germline V CDR1 and CDR2: MGHRA, YSYEKL. The CDR3 is made up of 17 amino acids. V shed 0 bases, J shed 3 bases, and the junction held 8 bases outside the gene matches. For the CDR3, the DNA is TGCGCCAGCAGCCAAGAAGTTTGGGGGACAGGGAAAGAGACCCAGTACTTC. The encoded protein is CASSQEVWGTGKETQYF.